These 7 T cell receptor beta chains were all obtained from the same sample, sequenced in a study of T cell responses to AZD1222 COVID-19 vaccine. Assay used: immunoSEQ multiplex PCR; TCRdb lists only in-frame clones, some missing. The sample has about 140,000 clones, about 92% seen once. The input for sequencing was peripheral blood, taken 28 days after the second AZD1222 dose. Every receptor here comes from an adult who received the AZD1222 COVID-19 vaccine.

The V gene is TRBV11-2, the J gene TRBJ2-2, with TRBD1 matching 10 bases. Germline loops: CDR1 SGHAT, CDR2 FQNNGV. The CDR3 runs to 16 residues. With 3 bases clipped from V and 4 bases from J, the junction kept 5 bases outside the gene matches. The CDR3 spells CASSLTGGAVTGELFF. CDR3 in DNA: TGTGCCAGCAGCTTGACAGGGGGCGCGGTCACCGGGGAGCTGTTTTTT.

The J gene is TRBJ1-5, the V gene TRBV6-5; tentative D call: TRBD1 (5 bases). From germline, CDR1 is MNHEY and CDR2 SVGAGI. The V end lost 4 bases, the J end lost 3 bases, and 7 bases lay between the germline ends. CDR3 size: 13 residues. The DNA for the CDR3 is TGTGCCAGCAGTTCCAGGGACAATCAGCCCCAGCATTTT. Amino acid sequence: CASSSRDNQPQHF.

The genes are TRBV5-1 and TRBJ1-6; 7 bases line up with TRBD1. Per germline, CDR1 SGHRS and CDR2 YFSETQ. The CDR3 loop spans 15 amino acids. V trimming: 4 bases; J trimming: 4 bases; junction bases outside the gene matches: 5. The CDR3 DNA reads as TGCGCCAGCAGCGGGGGACAGTCATATAATTCACCCCTCCACTTT. Amino acids: CASSGGQSYNSPLHF. Combining the CDR3 with reference TRBV5-1 and TRBJ1-6 gives the whole variable domain KAGVTQTPRYLIKTRGQQVTLSCSPISGHRSVSWYQQTPGQGLQFLFEYFSETQRNKGNFPGRFSGRQFSNSRSEMNVSTLELGDSALYLCASSGGQSYNSPLHFGNGTRLTVT.

The rearrangement links TRBV7-2 to TRBJ2-1; D tentatively fits TRBD1 or TRBD2 (5 bases each). Germline-derived CDR1 and CDR2 are SGHTA and FQGNSA. There are 15 residues in the CDR3. Trimming left V 5 bases short and J 4 bases short, with 15 bases between. DNA of the CDR3: TGTGCCAGCAGCCGTAGTCCGGGGCTTTACAATGAGCAGTTCTTC. It specifies CASSRSPGLYNEQFF.

The chain recombines TRBV7-2 with TRBJ2-3; D unclear. The CDR3 spans 15 residues. Trimming took 6 bases from V and 1 from J, leaving 14 bases between them. Per the germline V gene, CDR1 is SGHTA and CDR2 is FQGNSA. The DNA for the CDR3 is TGTGCCAGCAGTCTAGGCGGTGGGGGCACAGATACGCAGTATTTT. Its translation is CASSLGGGGTDTQYF.

The chain combines TRBV7-2 with TRBJ1-2; tentatively, D is TRBD1 (6 bases). Germline CDR1 and CDR2: SGHTA and FQGNSA. The CDR3 loop spans 15 amino acids. V was clipped by 1 base and J by 4 bases, with 13 bases between them. The CDR3 is CASSLDPGGGYGYTF. DNA of the CDR3: TGTGCCAGCAGCTTAGACCCCGGGGGCGGCTATGGCTACACCTTC.

V and J are TRBV12-3 or TRBV12-4 and TRBJ1-2; D may be TRBD1 (5 bases). The CDR3 is made up of 13 amino acids. The V end was cut by 8 bases, the J end by 0 bases, with 10 bases between. CDR3 sequence (DNA): TGTGCCAGCGCGGCAGGGACTAACTATGGCTACACCTTC. Translated, it gives CASAAGTNYGYTF.